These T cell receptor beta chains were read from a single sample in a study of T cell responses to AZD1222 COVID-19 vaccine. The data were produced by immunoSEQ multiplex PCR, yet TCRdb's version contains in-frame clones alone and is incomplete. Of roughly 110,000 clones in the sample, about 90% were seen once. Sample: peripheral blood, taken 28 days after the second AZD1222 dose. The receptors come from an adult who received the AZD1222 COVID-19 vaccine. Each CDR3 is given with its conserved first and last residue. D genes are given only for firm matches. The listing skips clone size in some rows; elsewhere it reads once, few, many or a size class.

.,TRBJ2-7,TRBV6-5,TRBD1,TGTGCCAGCAGGGTATGGGACAGGGAACTGGGCGAGCAGTACTTC,CASRVWDRELGEQYF
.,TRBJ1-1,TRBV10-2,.,TGCGCCAGCAGTACCTTGGGGACTGGCACTGAAGCTTTCTTT,CASSTLGTGTEAFF
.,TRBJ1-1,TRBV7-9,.,TGTGCCAGCAGCCACTGGAACACTGAAGCTTTCTTT,CASSHWNTEAFF
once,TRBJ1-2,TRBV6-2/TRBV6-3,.,TGTGCCAGCAGTTCCGGACGGTCCTATGGCTACACCTTC,CASSSGRSYGYTF
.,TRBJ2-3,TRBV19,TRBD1,TGTGCCAGTAGTATCGACAGGGTGGGCACAGATACGCAGTATTTT,CASSIDRVGTDTQYF
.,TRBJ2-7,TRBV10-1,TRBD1,TGCGCCAGCAGTGAGGGACAGGGGGCGCGGGAGCAGTACTTC,CASSEGQGAREQYF
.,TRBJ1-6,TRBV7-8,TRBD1,TGTGCCAGCAGCTCGGACAGGGGGAATTCACCCCTCCACTTT,CASSSDRGNSPLHF
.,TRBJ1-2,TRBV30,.,TGTGCCTGGAGTGAGGAGACCTCCGGCAGAGGCTACACCTTC,CAWSEETSGRGYTF
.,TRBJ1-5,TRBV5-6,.,TGTGCCAGCAGCTTGGGCAATCAGCCCCAGCATTTT,CASSLGNQPQHF
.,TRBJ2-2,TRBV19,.,TGTGCCAGTAGTATAGCAGCAAACACCGGGGAGCTGTTTTTT,CASSIAANTGELFF
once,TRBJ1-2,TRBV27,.,TGTGCCAGCAGTTTCGGGCGCGGGCCCGGGGTTGGCTACACCTTC,CASSFGRGPGVGYTF
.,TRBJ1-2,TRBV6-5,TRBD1,TGTGCCAGCAGTTCGCCGGGACAGGGTATCTATGGCTACACCTTC,CASSSPGQGIYGYTF
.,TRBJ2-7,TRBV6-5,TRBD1,TGTGCCAGCAGTTACCACGGGACAGGGGACTACGAGCAGTACTTC,CASSYHGTGDYEQYF
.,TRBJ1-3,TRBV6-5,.,TGTGCCAGCACCAAGGGGAGAGCTGGAAACACCATATATTTT,CASTKGRAGNTIYF
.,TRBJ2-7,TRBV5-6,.,TGTGCCAGCAGTGTGGTCCTCTCCTACGAGCAGTACTTC,CASSVVLSYEQYF
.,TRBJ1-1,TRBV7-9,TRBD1,TGTGCCAGCAGCTCGGGGACAGCCGCGAACACTGAAGCTTTCTTT,CASSSGTAANTEAFF
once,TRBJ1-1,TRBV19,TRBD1,TGTGCCAGTAGCCCACGACTCGACAGGGGGGAAGCTTTCTTT,CASSPRLDRGEAFF
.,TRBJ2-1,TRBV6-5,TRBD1,TGTGCCAGCAGACTGGGACAGGGGGCGGTTAGTGAGCAGTTCTTC,CASRLGQGAVSEQFF
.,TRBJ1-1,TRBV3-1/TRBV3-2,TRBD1,TGTGCCAGCAGCCAGGGGACAGGGAACATGAACACTGAAGCTTTCTTT,CASSQGTGNMNTEAFF
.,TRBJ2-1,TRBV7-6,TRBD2,TGTGCCAGCAGTTCTCAAGCGGGAGGGCATGTGAATGAGCAGTTCTTC,CASSSQAGGHVNEQFF